This T cell receptor (beta chain) derives from a study of T cells after posttransplantation cyclophosphamide. The CDR3 extends over 15 amino acids. V was pared by 0 bases and J by 3 bases, with 11 bases between. The germline gives CDR1 MGHRA, CDR2 YSYEKL. Measured with immunoSEQ multiplex PCR; TCRdb has only the in-frame clones, and not every one. Counted here are some 19,000 clones, 74% occurring once; the ten biggest clones make up around 25%. Cyclophosphamide on days +3 and +4 followed busulfan-fludarabine conditioning and a marrow graft. The TCR sequence derives from a male patient aged 30 to 40 who received an allogeneic stem cell transplant from a related donor, was CMV-positive, and had acute GVHD only. Some T cells may have come from the graft donor. The sample here was PBMCs, taken after an allogeneic stem cell transplant with post-transplant cyclophosphamide. V usage is TRBV4-1 and J usage is TRBJ1-2, with D possibly matching TRBD1 (5 bases). The CDR3 DNA follows: TGCGCCAGCAGCCAAGACCCAGGGTACGACTATGGCTACACCTTC. It encodes CASSQDPGYDYGYTF.